The source of this T cell receptor beta chain is a study of CD8 T cells in ankylosing spondylitis. Overall study results and limits: Disease-associated clonotypes exhibited CD8+ identity and were relatively infrequent in peripheral blood. Some motif variants were previously reported in reactive arthritis synovial fluid and blood. Typical of ankylosing spondylitis blood, it appeared, was a TCR beta motif of about eight highly homologous variants. Reportedly, disease-linked clones are significantly enriched in ankylosing spondylitis patients' matched synovial fluid.

Trimming took 1 base from V and 2 from J, leaving 21 bases between them. This CDR3 has 18 residues. Per germline, CDR1 DFQATT and CDR2 SNEGSKA (reference sequence). This clonotype was observed many times. What it binds is not known. Quantitative 5'-RACE with molecular barcodes generated TCR beta libraries. TCRdb redid the calling of the 5' RACE reads with MiXCR, one entry per CDR3 protein. The sample has 500,000 to 650,000 distinct CDR3 sequences, roughly 5.3% seen once. The rearrangement uses TRBV20-1 and TRBJ2-1; possibly TRBD2 for D (6 bases). What was sequenced was blood, either unsorted or a sorted T cell fraction (not recorded which). The source is a male donor with ankylosing spondylitis. CDR3 DNA sequence: TGCAGTGCTAGAGCCTACCTAGCGCCCCACATCCCCTACAATGAGCAGTTCTTC. It translates to CSARAYLAPHIPYNEQFF.